The 9 T cell receptor beta chains below all came from one sample that was sequenced in a study of spatial heterogeneity in lung cancer. The time point is: sample taken at primary tumor resection. Unsorted whole RNA samples from tumor, nontumor lung or frozen PBMC were sequenced. TCRdb used MiXCR to reprocess the 5' RACE reads, holding one entry per CDR3 protein. The table includes a few thousand distinct CDR3 sequences, over 15% detected once. The sample in question was PBMCs, obtained at surgery. All receptors come from a male donor with early-stage non-small cell lung cancer.

By share of the sample, this clonotype is medium-sized. CDR3 amino acids: CASSLEVGQPQHF. Here the CDR3 DNA reads TGTGCCAGCAGCTTAGAGGTGGGTCAGCCCCAGCATTTT. The chain is built from TRBV7-6 and TRBJ1-5; D is unresolved. This CDR3 is 13 amino acids long. Trimming removed 1 base at V and 6 bases at J, with 7 bases between. Germline V gene data show CDR1 as SGHVS and CDR2 as FNYEAQ.

This clonotype is medium-sized (0.01 to 0.1%) by share. The CDR3 DNA reads as TGTGCCAGCAGCTTTGACCCCAGGGACCTCGGTGAGCCCCAGCATTTT. It specifies CASSFDPRDLGEPQHF. The rearrangement joins TRBV5-5 to TRBJ1-5; the D gene is possibly TRBD1 (5 bases). Germline CDR1 is SGHKS and CDR2 is YYEKEE (reference sequence). V was clipped by 2 bases and J by 8 bases, with 20 bases between them. There are 16 residues in the CDR3.

This clonotype is classed as medium-sized. The chain couples TRBV27 to TRBJ2-2; D unclear. The CDR3 sequence is 13 residues long. V was pared by 3 bases and J by 4 bases, with 6 bases between. The germline CDR1 and CDR2 sequences are MNHEY and SMNVEV (reference sequence). The CDR3 reads CASSFRATGELFF. Written as DNA, the CDR3 is TGTGCCAGCAGTTTTCGTGCCACCGGGGAGCTGTTTTTT.

This clonotype rates as medium-sized. The chain links TRBV10-3 to TRBJ2-7; D remains unclear. This CDR3 spans 14 amino acids. The V end lost 6 bases, the J end lost 6 bases, and 18 bases lay between the germline ends. The germline gives CDR1 ENHRY, CDR2 SYGVKD. The CDR3 DNA reads TGTGCCATCAGCCCGAATGGCAGGCAGAGCGAGCAGTACTTC. It translates to CAISPNGRQSEQYF.

The chain carries TRBV6-5 and TRBJ2-3, with TRBD2 as a possible D gene (6 bases). Germline CDR1 reads MNHEY; CDR2 reads SVGAGI. Deletions cut 5 bases from V and 9 bases from J, with 12 bases between. CDR3 length equals 12 residues. CDR3 sequence reads: CASSPRGRTQYF. The CDR3 bases are TGTGCCAGCAGTCCCCGGGGGAGAACGCAGTATTTT.

This clonotype is categorized as medium-sized. The chain combines TRBV9 with TRBJ2-7; TRBD2 agrees at 7 bases. The CDR3 length is 14 residues. Germline V gene lookup returns CDR1 SGDLS and CDR2 YYNGEE. J lost 2 bases, V lost 0 bases, and 2 bases had no gene match. CDR3 nucleotide sequence: TGTGCCAGCAGCGTAGGGGACTACCCCTACGAGCAGTACTTC. Translated: CASSVGDYPYEQYF.

The V call is TRBV9, the J call TRBJ2-1, with TRBD2 matching 12 bases. The CDR3 totals 15 residues. V trimming: 3 bases; J trimming: 4 bases; junction bases outside the gene matches: 2. Per the germline V gene, CDR1 is SGDLS and CDR2 is YYNGEE. CDR3 amino acids: CASSELAGGYNEQFF. CDR3 DNA: TGTGCCAGCAGCGAACTAGCGGGGGGTTACAATGAGCAGTTCTTC.

In its sample, this clonotype is medium-sized. This chain links TRBV5-6 with TRBJ2-7; the D gene is possibly TRBD1 (5 bases). Germline CDR1 SGHDT, CDR2 YYEEEE. The CDR3 sequence is 16 residues long. The ends were cut back, 1 base at V and 5 bases at J, with 19 bases in the middle. The CDR3 DNA reads as TGTGCCAGCAGCTTGTATCCGCGACAGTCGGTCCACGAGCAGTACTTC. Translated: CASSLYPRQSVHEQYF.

The sample holds one count of this clonotype. The chain links TRBV7-2 to TRBJ2-3; D might be TRBD1 or TRBD2, each matching 6 bases. The germline V gene has CDR1 SGHTA and CDR2 FQGNSA. Trimming left V 7 bases short and J 5 bases short, with 19 bases between. This CDR3 spans 15 amino acids. The CDR3 region has the DNA TGTGCCAGCACCCTGGGGGGCACACACGAAGATACGCAGTATTTT. Protein product: CASTLGGTHEDTQYF.